A single TCR beta chain is shown here with its context. The sample belongs to a study of T cells after yellow fever vaccination. V was pared by 3 bases and J by 5 bases, with 14 bases between. Germline CDR1 KGHSH, CDR2 LQKENI. The CDR3 sequence is 15 residues long. TCRdb fed the 5' RACE reads into MiXCR, producing one record per CDR3 protein. The data hold some 340,000 distinct CDR3 sequences, with roughly a tenth observed a single time. The sample here was CD4+ T cells sorted from PBMCs, taken 45 days after the yellow fever booster vaccination. This rearrangement joins TRBV18 to TRBJ2-1, with a tentative D call TRBD2 (5 bases). This receptor was taken from a man younger than 35 who received the YFV17D yellow fever vaccine. The DNA of the CDR3 is TGTGCCAGCTCACCGTTACAGCCGCGGGACAATGAGCAGTTCTTC. Amino acids: CASSPLQPRDNEQFF.